This T cell receptor beta chain is drawn from a study of T cell repertoires in cytomegalovirus infection. Looking at the study overall: Evidence of both CMV infection and a matching HLA type came from public TCR beta signatures.

In TCRdb, the reads were re-called with MiXCR into one record per CDR3 protein. The table lists some 440,000 distinct CDR3 sequences, approximately 32% of them singletons. This CDR3 has 13 residues. Trimming removed 5 bases at V and 0 bases at J, with 8 bases between. CDR1 is SGHAT, CDR2 FQNNGV, per germline. A word on this clonotype: Its antigen is unidentified.

Findings and limits, study-wide: Cumulative public TCR beta family frequency identified carriers of CMV plus the relevant HLA. Ex vivo, HLA-C-restricted CMV-specific TCR beta clonotypes prevailed over the rest of the response.

The V gene is TRBV11-2, the J gene TRBJ2-7; D uncertain. Material for sequencing was PBMCs. The source of this sequence is a human donor in good health (CMV status not recorded). Some clones in this sample may be carry-over from other donors' samples. The CDR3 DNA is TGTGCCAGCAGCCCTACCCCCTCCTACGAGCAGTACTTC. Protein: CASSPTPSYEQYF.